This T cell receptor (beta chain) emerged from a study of blood T cell repertoires in COVID-19. Study details: Material from acute and convalescent COVID-19 was sourced from the United States, Italy and Spain. The analysed material was cDNA or gDNA that came from T cells, B-cell-depleted T cells, or PBMCs.

Study processing details: For nucleated cells, counts were estimated from reference gene primer amplification. Produced via immunoSEQ multiplex PCR; TCRdb's table is partial and in-frame only. V and J calls and clone size are given by that table; D and trimming were obtained from the DNA. The sample comprises more than 65,000 clones, approximately 89% of which are singletons, and roughly 5.5% rests with the top ten. Looked up from germline, CDR1 is ENHRY and CDR2 is SYGVKD. The CDR3 totals 14 residues. V gave up 6 bases and J gave up 9 bases; unmatched junction bases: 8. The sample taken for sequencing was peripheral blood. The chain is built from TRBV10-3 and TRBJ1-1; 12 nucleotides line up with TRBD1. The receptor was derived from a man aged 80 or over with acute or convalescent COVID-19. CDR3 sequence (DNA): TGTGCCATCAGAGAGGGACAGGGGGCCTTAAAAGCTTTCTTT. This gives the protein CAIREGQGALKAFF.